Listed below are T cell receptor beta chains from one sample, sequenced in a study of post-analysis software for immune sequencing data. TCRdb ran MiXCR on the PCR reads and lists one entry per CDR3 protein. The sample yields roughly 600,000 distinct CDR3 sequences, about 40% seen once. The sample consisted of blood. These receptors came from a girl under 18 with multiple sclerosis. CDR3s include the opening cysteine and the closing phenylalanine or tryptophan. A D gene is named only where the DNA matches it firmly. Clone size appears in some rows only: once, few, many, or a class for an expanded clone.

d_gene,j_gene,abundance,v_gene,CDR3aa
TRBD2,TRBJ2-7,NA,TRBV2,CASSYSGGVSYEQYF
NA,TRBJ2-2,NA,TRBV29-1,CSVGRQYSTGELFF
TRBD2,TRBJ2-7,many,TRBV12-3/TRBV12-4,CASSPVAGSYEQYF
TRBD1,TRBJ1-1,NA,TRBV5-6,CASSLALTGTAFF
NA,TRBJ2-5,NA,TRBV6-1,CASNRDSGQETQYF
TRBD1,NA,NA,TRBV29-1,CSAEDVGTGSYEQYF
NA,TRBJ1-2,NA,TRBV10-3,CAISVVKGNYGYTF
NA,TRBJ2-6,few,TRBV29-1,CSVESGALGVLTF
TRBD2,TRBJ2-3,NA,TRBV7-6,CASSPKLAGSTDTQYF
NA,TRBJ1-2,few,TRBV7-6,CASSLAQGWSYGYTF
NA,TRBJ2-5,NA,TRBV12-3/TRBV12-4,CASSFTSGGGPEQYF
NA,TRBJ1-5,NA,TRBV12-3/TRBV12-4,CASSLAQANQPQHF
TRBD2,TRBJ2-1,few,TRBV6-4,CASSELAGPYNEQFF
TRBD2,TRBJ2-3,NA,TRBV20-1,CSARDKYLAVTSTDTQYF
NA,TRBJ1-2,NA,TRBV12-3/TRBV12-4,CASSFLSLGYTF
TRBD1,TRBJ1-2,many,TRBV5-6,CASSLADRDYGYTF
NA,TRBJ1-2,NA,TRBV20-1,CSARASLRVNYGYTF
TRBD1,TRBJ1-1,NA,TRBV2,CASSPTGAPEAFF
TRBD1,TRBJ1-5,few,TRBV5-8,CASSLTGGPQHF
NA,TRBJ2-4,NA,TRBV15,CATSIRLGKNIQYF
NA,TRBJ1-2,few,TRBV7-2,CASSSKIGPYGYTF
NA,TRBJ2-3,few,TRBV7-2,CASSLLGDTDTQYF
NA,TRBJ2-1,NA,TRBV7-8,CASSPRTWQEDRLTNNEQFF